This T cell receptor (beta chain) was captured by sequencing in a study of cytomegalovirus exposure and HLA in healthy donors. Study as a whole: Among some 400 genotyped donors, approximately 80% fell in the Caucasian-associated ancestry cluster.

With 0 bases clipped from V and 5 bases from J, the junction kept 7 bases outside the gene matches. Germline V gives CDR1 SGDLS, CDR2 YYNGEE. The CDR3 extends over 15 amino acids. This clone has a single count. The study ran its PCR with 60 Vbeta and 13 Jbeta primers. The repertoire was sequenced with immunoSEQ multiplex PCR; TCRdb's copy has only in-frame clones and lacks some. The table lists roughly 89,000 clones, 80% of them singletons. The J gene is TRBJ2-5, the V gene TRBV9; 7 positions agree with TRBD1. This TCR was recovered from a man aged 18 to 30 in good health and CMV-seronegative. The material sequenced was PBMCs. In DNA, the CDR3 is TGTGCCAGCAGCGTAGGGGACAGATTAACGGAGACCCAGTACTTC. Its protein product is CASSVGDRLTETQYF.